One and the same sample provided the 24 T cell receptor beta chains below, sequenced in a study of blood T cell repertoires in COVID-19. This table comes from immunoSEQ multiplex PCR, and its TCRdb copy is limited to in-frame clones, with some not included. There are over 250,000 clones in the sample; under 90% occur only once, and around 2% lies in the top ten. Input material: peripheral blood. Every receptor here comes from a man in his fifties or sixties with acute or convalescent COVID-19.

The genes are TRBV4-1 and TRBJ1-1, with D perhaps matching TRBD1 (5 bases). The germline CDR1 and CDR2 sequences are MGHRA and YSYEKL. With 3 bases removed from V and 0 bases from J, the gap between germline ends came to 11 bases. The CDR3 has 15 residues. CDR3 loop: CASSQGPRLNTEAFF. The CDR3 DNA sequence: TGCGCCAGCAGCCAGGGGCCAAGACTGAACACTGAAGCTTTCTTT.

This rearrangement joins TRBV10-2 to TRBJ2-7, with D unresolved. The CDR3 loop spans 12 amino acids. CDR1 is WSHSY and CDR2 is SAAADI in the germline V gene. Trimming took off 4 bases at V and 6 bases at J, with 10 bases between the two ends. CDR3 amino acids: CASSGDTSEQYF. The CDR3 DNA reads TGCGCCAGCAGTGGAGACACCAGCGAGCAGTACTTC.

The chain employs TRBV27 and TRBJ1-1; 8 bases are shared with TRBD1. The CDR3 spans 17 residues. Trimming cost V 2 bases and J 5 bases; bases outside gene matches: 13. CDR1 MNHEY and CDR2 SMNVEV come from the germline V gene (reference sequence). The CDR3 coding sequence is TGTGCCAGCAGTTTAAGGGGTGTGACAGGGGTTTTGACTGAAGCTTTCTTT. Protein product: CASSLRGVTGVLTEAFF.

The genes are TRBV5-1 and TRBJ2-5; 10 bases line up with TRBD2. This CDR3 is built from 16 residues. V lost 4 bases to trimming and J lost 5 bases; unmatched junction nucleotides: 11. Germline CDR1 SGHRS, CDR2 YFSETQ. CDR3 sequence reads: CASSPGSASGGETQYF. DNA for the CDR3: TGCGCCAGCAGCCCCGGATCGGCTAGCGGGGGCGAGACCCAGTACTTC.

The chain uses TRBV5-1 and TRBJ2-7, with TRBD1 as a possible D gene (5 bases). Germline values: CDR1 SGHRS, CDR2 YFSETQ. Trimming stripped 4 bases from V and 6 bases from J, with 17 bases between. This CDR3 has 14 residues. The CDR3 DNA reads as TGCGCCAGCAGCATCGGACACCTCGCAGGCGAGCAGTACTTC. It is translated as CASSIGHLAGEQYF.

This clone showed up just a few times. This sequence joins TRBV7-9 and TRBJ2-5, with D maybe TRBD1 (6 bases). The CDR3 runs 19 residues. Trimming took off 5 bases at V and 1 base at J, with 26 bases between the two ends. In germline, CDR1 is SEHNR, CDR2 FQNEAQ (reference sequence). Here the CDR3 DNA reads TGTGCCAGCAGCCAGTCGTGGGACACGCACTCCTGGGGCCAAGAGACCCAGTACTTC. As protein: CASSQSWDTHSWGQETQYF.

V and J are TRBV19 and TRBJ1-2; D gene unclear. The CDR3 totals 16 residues. V was pared by 6 bases and J by 7 bases, with 24 bases between. The germline gives CDR1 LNHDA, CDR2 SQIVND (reference sequence). The CDR3 sequence: CASSPPRSPRRSGYTF. DNA of the CDR3: TGTGCCAGTAGCCCACCTCGCTCGCCGCGCAGGTCTGGCTACACCTTC.

The chain combines TRBV3-1 (or the pseudogene TRBV3-2) with TRBJ1-3; no clear D. V lost 1 base to trimming and J lost 1 base, with 11 bases between them. The CDR3 runs 16 residues. The germline V gene has CDR1 LGHDT and CDR2 YNNKEL (reference sequence). The CDR3 DNA reads as TGTGCCAGCAGCCAAGCTCGCACTACGTCTGGAAACACCATATATTTT. Residues: CASSQARTTSGNTIYF.

The rearrangement uses TRBV2 and TRBJ1-6; 9 bases align to TRBD1. The V and J ends lost 4 bases and 13 bases, in that order; junction bases with no gene match: 5. Per the germline V gene, CDR1 is SNHLY and CDR2 is FYNNEI. CDR3 size: 13 residues. CDR3 region: CASSGDRVSPLHF. CDR3 DNA: TGTGCCAGCAGTGGGGACAGGGTATCCCCCCTCCACTTT.

The chain links TRBV12-3 or TRBV12-4 to TRBJ2-7, with a weak D call TRBD2 (6 bases). CDR3 length: 11 residues. Trimming took off 5 bases at V and 6 bases at J, with 8 bases between the two ends. The CDR3 sequence: CASSTAGEQYF. The DNA for the CDR3 is TGTGCCAGCAGTACAGCGGGCGAGCAGTACTTC.

The CDR3 sequence: CASSLDRGAEAFF. The CDR3 DNA follows: TGTGCCAGCAGTCTCGACAGGGGCGCTGAAGCTTTCTTT. The rearrangement uses TRBV2 and TRBJ1-1, with 8 bases aligning to TRBD1. V lost 5 bases, J lost 6 bases, and 5 bases stayed unmatched. The germline V gene encodes CDR1 SNHLY and CDR2 FYNNEI. CDR3 length: 13 amino acids.

As concerns this clone: Within the sample, other DNA sequences also encode this same CDR3. The chain uses TRBV2 and TRBJ1-2; 9 bases are a match to TRBD1. This CDR3 is built from 13 residues. V dropped 6 bases and J dropped 7; count of bases not matched to a gene: 6. Germline V gene data show CDR1 as SNHLY and CDR2 as FYNNEI. CDR3 nucleotide sequence: TGTGCCAGCAGGGAACAGGGGGCAGGTGGCTACACCTTC. This encodes CASREQGAGGYTF.

This clone is a singleton in its sample. This sequence joins TRBV19 and TRBJ2-5, with 8 positions matching TRBD1. V was clipped by 4 bases and J by 5 bases; unmatched bases: 9. This CDR3 contains 15 residues. Germline CDR1 LNHDA, CDR2 SQIVND (reference sequence). The CDR3, as DNA: TGTGCCAGTAGTACCCGACAGGGGTCGGGGGAGACCCAGTACTTC. Residues: CASSTRQGSGETQYF.

The chain recombines TRBV12-3 or TRBV12-4 with TRBJ1-2; no firm D call. CDR3 length: 12 amino acids. V lost 5 bases and J 4 bases, leaving 8 bases between the germline ends. Here the CDR3 reads CASSKDFYGYTF. The CDR3 DNA sequence: TGTGCCAGCAGTAAGGACTTCTATGGCTACACCTTC.

This chain uses TRBV10-3 with TRBJ2-2; possibly TRBD1 for D (6 bases). This CDR3 spans 15 amino acids. CDR1 is ENHRY, CDR2 SYGVKD, per germline. V shed 2 bases and J shed 4 bases, with 11 bases lying between them. CDR3 coding DNA: TGTGCCATCAGTGAGGACAGGCGGCGCACCGGGGAGCTGTTTTTT. Protein product: CAISEDRRRTGELFF.

J is TRBJ1-5 and V is TRBV7-9, with D possibly TRBD1 on 6 matching bases. Germline CDR1 is SEHNR and CDR2 is FQNEAQ (reference sequence). The CDR3 runs to 14 residues. V dropped 5 bases and J dropped 4 bases, with 12 bases sitting between them. The CDR3 DNA reads TGTGCCAGCAGCCCCGTTACAGGGAATCAGCCCCAGCATTTT. Amino acids: CASSPVTGNQPQHF.

This clone came up a few times. The V and J genes are TRBV7-9 and TRBJ2-5, with 10 bases lining up with TRBD1. Unmatched junction bases numbered 3, after V lost 3 bases and J lost 5 bases. The CDR3 extends over 14 amino acids. Germline V CDR1 and CDR2: SEHNR, FQNEAQ (reference sequence). This CDR3 reads CASSFGQGEETQYF. The CDR3 DNA reads as TGTGCCAGCAGCTTCGGACAGGGGGAGGAGACCCAGTACTTC.

This clone appeared once. The chain carries TRBV6-5 and TRBJ1-6; D gene uncertain. The V and J ends lost 2 bases and 6 bases respectively, with 14 bases between them. This CDR3 region has 16 residues. Germline V gene sequence: CDR1 MNHEY, CDR2 SVGAGI. CDR3 DNA sequence: TGTGCCAGCAGTTACGTGCGAGGGAGGGCTAATTCACCCCTCCACTTT. Protein: CASSYVRGRANSPLHF.

The V call is TRBV5-5, the J call TRBJ1-1; TRBD1 might be the D (5 bases). Trimming removed 4 bases from V and 4 bases from J, with 11 bases in between. This CDR3 spans 13 amino acids. Germline V gene lookup returns CDR1 SGHKS and CDR2 YYEKEE (reference sequence). The CDR3 nucleotides read TGTGCCAGCAGCAGGGCAAGGGGCACTGAAGCTTTCTTT. The encoded protein is CASSRARGTEAFF.

This chain joins TRBV10-3 and TRBJ2-7; no reliable D call. V was pared by 0 bases and J by 7 bases, with 7 bases between. This CDR3 is 12 amino acids long. The germline CDR1 and CDR2 sequences are ENHRY and SYGVKD. The CDR3 loop is CAISESKREQYF. CDR3 DNA: TGTGCCATCAGTGAGTCGAAGAGGGAGCAGTACTTC.

J is TRBJ1-1 and V is TRBV6-5; D is undetermined. CDR3 length equals 12 residues. Germline V CDR1 and CDR2: MNHEY, SVGAGI. V was pared by 4 bases and J by 4 bases, with 7 bases between. In nucleotides, the CDR3 is TGTGCCAGCAGTTCGTCCGGCACTGAAGCTTTCTTT. Its protein product is CASSSSGTEAFF.

The chain carries TRBV6-5 and TRBJ1-2, with TRBD1 as a possible D gene (5 bases). Germline CDR1 and CDR2: MNHEY and SVGAGI. V lost 5 bases and J 4 bases, leaving 8 bases between the germline ends. The CDR3 has 12 amino acids. Here the CDR3 reads CASSRGSYGYTF. The DNA for the CDR3 is TGTGCCAGCAGTCGGGGGAGCTATGGCTACACCTTC.

The V gene is TRBV24-1, the J gene TRBJ1-5; 9 bases align to TRBD1. The CDR3 length is 16 residues. The V gene's germline CDR1 is KGHDR and CDR2 SFDVKD. After removal of 7 bases from V and 2 bases from J, the junction contained 8 bases not matched to a gene. This CDR3 reads CATSADRGERNQPQHF. In nucleotides, the CDR3 is TGTGCCACCAGCGCTGACAGGGGGGAACGCAATCAGCCCCAGCATTTT.

The V call is TRBV27, the J call TRBJ1-3, with 10 bases lining up with TRBD1. The germline V gene has CDR1 MNHEY and CDR2 SMNVEV (reference sequence). Trimming at V came to 3 bases and at J to 8 bases, leaving 4 bases not matched to a gene. The CDR3 is 14 amino acids. The CDR3 is CASSFRDRGYTIYF. The CDR3 DNA reads TGTGCCAGCAGTTTCCGGGACAGGGGCTACACCATATATTTT.